The 21 T cell receptor beta chains in this list originate from one sample, sequenced in a study of blood T cell repertoires in COVID-19. Only in-frame clones appear in the TCRdb table, and some are missing; sequencing was by immunoSEQ multiplex PCR. The sample consists of some 110,000 clones, 90% of them appearing once. The specimen was peripheral blood. The receptors here all came from a human donor with active COVID-19. The donor label of this sample is uncertain.

The CDR3 coding sequence is TGTGCCAGCAGTTTAGCGGCCTACAATGAGCAGTTCTTC. Encoded protein: CASSLAAYNEQFF. The V call is TRBV27, the J call TRBJ2-1; D gene ambiguous. V lost 2 bases, J lost 2 bases, and 4 bases lay in between. Germline CDR1 reads MNHEY; CDR2 reads SMNVEV (reference sequence). The CDR3 extends over 13 amino acids.

This rearrangement joins TRBV25-1 to TRBJ2-2, with TRBD1 identical over 11 bases. Germline V lookup: CDR1 MGHDK, CDR2 SYGVNS. The V and J ends lost 9 bases and 1 base, in that order; junction bases with no gene match: 10. The CDR3 extends over 17 amino acids. The CDR3 DNA reads as TGTGCCAGAGGAGGACAGGGGGCTTCGTTGAACACCGGGGAGCTGTTTTTT. Amino acid sequence: CARGGQGASLNTGELFF.

V usage is TRBV7-2 and J usage is TRBJ2-1; D may be TRBD1 (6 bases). CDR1 and CDR2 from the germline V gene are SGHTA and FQGNSA. The ends were cut back, 2 bases at V and 9 bases at J, with 8 bases in the middle. The CDR3 sequence is 12 residues long. CDR3 amino acids: CASSLTGPEQFF. The CDR3 DNA sequence: TGTGCCAGCAGCTTAACAGGGCCTGAGCAGTTCTTC.

V is TRBV2 and J is TRBJ2-2; weak D call: TRBD2 (6 bases). Germline loops: CDR1 SNHLY, CDR2 FYNNEI. The length of the CDR3 is 15 residues. V lost 3 bases and J lost 5, with 13 bases in between. The CDR3 DNA follows: TGTGCCAGCAGTGAGGCTGCGGGGCCGACCGGGGAGCTGTTTTTT. It translates to CASSEAAGPTGELFF.

This chain joins TRBV11-1 and TRBJ2-1; 9 bases line up with TRBD1. The CDR3 length is 16 residues. CDR1 and CDR2 from the germline V gene are SGHAT and FQDESV (reference sequence). J lost 7 bases, V lost 1 base, and 8 bases had no gene match. CDR3 region: CASSLGKQGAQNEQFF. Here the CDR3 DNA reads TGTGCCAGCAGCTTAGGCAAACAGGGGGCGCAAAATGAGCAGTTCTTC. Full variable domain (missing parts from reference TRBV11-1 and TRBJ2-1): EAEVAQSPRYKITEKSQAVAFWCDPISGHATLYWYRQILGQGPELLVQFQDESVVDDSQLPKDRFSAERLKGVDSTLKIQPAELGDSAMYLCASSLGKQGAQNEQFFGPGTRLTVL.

The V gene is TRBV3-1 (or the pseudogene TRBV3-2), the J gene TRBJ2-7, with D maybe TRBD1 (7 bases). V was shortened by 0 bases and J by 11 bases, with 14 bases between the two germline ends. The CDR3 is 13 amino acids. Germline values: CDR1 LGHDT, CDR2 YNNKEL (reference sequence). The CDR3 nucleotides are TGTGCCAGCAGCCAAGACGCCAGGGGGGCAAAGTACTTC. This translates into CASSQDARGAKYF.

The chain links TRBV7-8 to TRBJ2-6; TRBD1 is a possible D gene (5 bases). V was clipped by 5 bases and J by 0 bases, with 11 bases between them. This CDR3 spans 16 amino acids. CDR1 and CDR2 from the germline V gene are SGHVS and FQNEAQ. The CDR3 DNA is TGTGCCAGCAGCCCCGACAGTTCCTCTGGGGCCAACGTCCTGACTTTC. Translation gives CASSPDSSSGANVLTF.

This clone appeared once. The V and J genes are TRBV5-6 and TRBJ1-2; TRBD1 might be the D (6 bases). The germline V gene has CDR1 SGHDT and CDR2 YYEEEE. Trimming pared 0 bases from V and 6 bases from J, leaving 9 bases between. The CDR3 is 13 amino acids. CDR3 in DNA: TGTGCCAGCAGCTTGGTACAGGGCGATGGCTACACCTTC. This gives the protein CASSLVQGDGYTF.

V usage is TRBV5-8 and J usage is TRBJ2-1; D unclear. Trimming cost V 0 bases and J 5 bases, with 9 bases left between them. The CDR3 consists of 14 residues. In germline, CDR1 is SGHTS, CDR2 YDEGEE. The CDR3 DNA follows: TGTGCCAGCAGCTTGGTACAAATCGACAATGAGCAGTTCTTC. Protein product: CASSLVQIDNEQFF.

The CDR3 nucleotides read TGTGCCAGTAGTATAGTAGCAGGGACTAGCAGCTACAATGAGCAGTTCTTC. It translates to CASSIVAGTSSYNEQFF. V gene TRBV19 combines with J gene TRBJ2-1; TRBD2 matches at 9 bases. Per germline, CDR1 LNHDA and CDR2 SQIVND (reference sequence). With 1 base clipped from V and 3 bases from J, the junction kept 7 bases outside the gene matches. This CDR3 contains 17 residues.

The CDR3 DNA follows: TGTGCCAGCAGCACTTCTCTGCCGCAACTGAGCGCCAAAAACATTCAGTACTTC. Translated, it gives CASSTSLPQLSAKNIQYF. V usage is TRBV6-2 or TRBV6-3 and J usage is TRBJ2-4; D remains ambiguous. V was shortened by 6 bases and J by 1 base, with 22 bases between the two germline ends. The CDR3 contains 18 residues. CDR1 is MNHEY, CDR2 SVGEGT, per germline.

The V gene is TRBV19, the J gene TRBJ1-1; a weak D match, TRBD1 (6 bases). The CDR3 has 17 residues. Trimming took off 6 bases at V and 0 bases at J, with 20 bases between the two ends. Germline V CDR1 and CDR2: LNHDA, SQIVND (reference sequence). Here the CDR3 reads CASRVINRDQMNTEAFF. CDR3 nucleotides: TGTGCCAGTAGAGTTATAAACAGGGACCAGATGAACACTGAAGCTTTCTTT. The entire variable domain, with the rest obtained from reference TRBV19 and TRBJ1-1, is as follows: DGGITQSPKYLFRKEGQNVTLSCEQNLNHDAMYWYRQDPGQGLRLIYYSQIVNDFQKGDIAEGYSVSREKKESFPLTVTSAQKNPTAFYLCASRVINRDQMNTEAFFGQGTRLTVV.

This rearrangement joins TRBV11-3 to TRBJ2-1, with TRBD2 matching over 14 bases. The CDR3 consists of 15 residues. V trimming: 5 bases; J trimming: 9 bases; junction bases outside the gene matches: 6. Germline-derived CDR1 and CDR2 are SGHNT and YENEEA. In nucleotides, the CDR3 is TGTGCCAGCAGCCAAACTGGGACTAGCGGGGGTGAGCAGTTCTTC. It specifies CASSQTGTSGGEQFF.

The chain recombines TRBV7-3 with TRBJ2-2; D is perhaps TRBD1 (7 bases). CDR3 length: 16 amino acids. Trimming pared 3 bases from V and 1 base from J, leaving 12 bases between. Germline CDR1 and CDR2: SGHTA and FQGTGA. The CDR3 is CASSLAGGGNTGELFF. Written as DNA, the CDR3 is TGTGCCAGCAGCTTGGCAGGGGGAGGGAACACCGGGGAGCTGTTTTTT.

Written as DNA, the CDR3 is TGTGCCAGCAGTTTAGGGGGGGCTGGCAATCAGCCCCAGCATTTT. The encoded protein is CASSLGGAGNQPQHF. J is TRBJ1-5 and V is TRBV27, with a tentative D call TRBD1 (6 bases). V lost 2 bases and J lost 2, with 10 bases in between. CDR1 is MNHEY, CDR2 SMNVEV, per germline (reference sequence). There are 15 residues in the CDR3.

The chain uses TRBV6-6 and TRBJ1-2; tentative D call: TRBD1 (5 bases). There are 13 residues in the CDR3. CDR1 and CDR2 (germline): MNHNY, SVGAGI (reference sequence). The ends were cut back, 8 bases at V and 2 bases at J, with 12 bases in the middle. The CDR3 spells CASRPTENYGYTF. CDR3 coding DNA: TGTGCCAGCCGACCGACAGAGAACTATGGCTACACCTTC.

The V gene is TRBV25-1, the J gene TRBJ1-2; tentatively, D is TRBD1 (5 bases). V lost 2 bases, J lost 5 bases, and 12 bases lay in between. This CDR3 has 14 amino acids. CDR1 and CDR2 from the germline V gene are MGHDK and SYGVNS. CDR3 nucleotide sequence: TGTGCCAGCAGTGAAAGGGGAACAGCTTATGGCTACACCTTC. It codes for CASSERGTAYGYTF.

This sequence joins TRBV9 and TRBJ2-1; 7 nucleotides agree with TRBD1. Per the germline V gene, CDR1 is SGDLS and CDR2 is YYNGEE. The V and J ends lost 4 bases and 8 bases, in that order; junction bases with no gene match: 6. There are 13 residues in the CDR3. The CDR3 coding sequence is TGTGCCAGCAGCCCACAGGGGCTGGATGAGCAGTTCTTC. It specifies CASSPQGLDEQFF.

This sequence joins TRBV2 and TRBJ2-1, with 14 positions matching TRBD2. Trimming removed 5 bases from V and 10 bases from J; junction bases left unmatched: 13. The CDR3 extends over 17 amino acids. CDR1 is SNHLY and CDR2 is FYNNEI in the germline V gene. DNA of the CDR3: TGTGCCAGCAGTTGGGGGACTAGCGGGAGCCGGGAAGGGGAGCAGTTCTTC. Residues: CASSWGTSGSREGEQFF.

The chain carries TRBV2 and TRBJ1-4, with D possibly matching TRBD1 (5 bases). Germline CDR1 SNHLY, CDR2 FYNNEI. The CDR3 loop spans 14 amino acids. Trimming cost V 4 bases and J 5 bases, with 11 bases left between them. The CDR3 DNA reads TGTGCCAGCAGTGGGCTCCAGGGAAATGAAAAACTGTTTTTT. Translating it yields CASSGLQGNEKLFF.

This rearrangement joins TRBV7-8 to TRBJ2-7; maybe TRBD1 (5 bases). CDR1 and CDR2 (germline): SGHVS, FQNEAQ. Trimming took off 6 bases at V and 6 bases at J, with 15 bases between the two ends. This CDR3 has 13 amino acids. The CDR3 nucleotides are TGTGCCAGCAGTTCGCGACAGCGCCTCGAGCAGTACTTC. Translating it yields CASSSRQRLEQYF.